In this sample, the clone carrying this T cell receptor (beta chain) turned up many times. The antigen remains undetermined. The CDR3 loop spans 14 amino acids. V dropped 3 bases and J dropped 2 bases, with 11 bases sitting between them. CDR1 and CDR2 (germline): SGHTA, FQGNSA. The entry originates in a study of CD8 T cells in ankylosing spondylitis. Study results and caveats: Typical of ankylosing spondylitis blood, it appeared, was a TCR beta motif of eight highly homologous variants.

As the method for making TCR beta libraries, quantitative 5'-RACE with molecular barcodes was used. MiXCR, run by TCRdb on the 5' RACE reads, gives a single entry per CDR3 protein. The sample consists of 450,000 to 550,000 distinct CDR3 sequences, over 4% of them appearing once. This receptor was taken from a male donor with ankylosing spondylitis. The sequencing input was blood, either unsorted or a sorted T cell fraction (not recorded which). The chain couples TRBV7-2 to TRBJ2-7; possible D gene TRBD2, 6 bases. CDR3 nucleotide sequence: TGTGCCAGCAGCTTGACCAGGAGGGCCTACGAGCAGTACTTC. Protein product: CASSLTRRAYEQYF.